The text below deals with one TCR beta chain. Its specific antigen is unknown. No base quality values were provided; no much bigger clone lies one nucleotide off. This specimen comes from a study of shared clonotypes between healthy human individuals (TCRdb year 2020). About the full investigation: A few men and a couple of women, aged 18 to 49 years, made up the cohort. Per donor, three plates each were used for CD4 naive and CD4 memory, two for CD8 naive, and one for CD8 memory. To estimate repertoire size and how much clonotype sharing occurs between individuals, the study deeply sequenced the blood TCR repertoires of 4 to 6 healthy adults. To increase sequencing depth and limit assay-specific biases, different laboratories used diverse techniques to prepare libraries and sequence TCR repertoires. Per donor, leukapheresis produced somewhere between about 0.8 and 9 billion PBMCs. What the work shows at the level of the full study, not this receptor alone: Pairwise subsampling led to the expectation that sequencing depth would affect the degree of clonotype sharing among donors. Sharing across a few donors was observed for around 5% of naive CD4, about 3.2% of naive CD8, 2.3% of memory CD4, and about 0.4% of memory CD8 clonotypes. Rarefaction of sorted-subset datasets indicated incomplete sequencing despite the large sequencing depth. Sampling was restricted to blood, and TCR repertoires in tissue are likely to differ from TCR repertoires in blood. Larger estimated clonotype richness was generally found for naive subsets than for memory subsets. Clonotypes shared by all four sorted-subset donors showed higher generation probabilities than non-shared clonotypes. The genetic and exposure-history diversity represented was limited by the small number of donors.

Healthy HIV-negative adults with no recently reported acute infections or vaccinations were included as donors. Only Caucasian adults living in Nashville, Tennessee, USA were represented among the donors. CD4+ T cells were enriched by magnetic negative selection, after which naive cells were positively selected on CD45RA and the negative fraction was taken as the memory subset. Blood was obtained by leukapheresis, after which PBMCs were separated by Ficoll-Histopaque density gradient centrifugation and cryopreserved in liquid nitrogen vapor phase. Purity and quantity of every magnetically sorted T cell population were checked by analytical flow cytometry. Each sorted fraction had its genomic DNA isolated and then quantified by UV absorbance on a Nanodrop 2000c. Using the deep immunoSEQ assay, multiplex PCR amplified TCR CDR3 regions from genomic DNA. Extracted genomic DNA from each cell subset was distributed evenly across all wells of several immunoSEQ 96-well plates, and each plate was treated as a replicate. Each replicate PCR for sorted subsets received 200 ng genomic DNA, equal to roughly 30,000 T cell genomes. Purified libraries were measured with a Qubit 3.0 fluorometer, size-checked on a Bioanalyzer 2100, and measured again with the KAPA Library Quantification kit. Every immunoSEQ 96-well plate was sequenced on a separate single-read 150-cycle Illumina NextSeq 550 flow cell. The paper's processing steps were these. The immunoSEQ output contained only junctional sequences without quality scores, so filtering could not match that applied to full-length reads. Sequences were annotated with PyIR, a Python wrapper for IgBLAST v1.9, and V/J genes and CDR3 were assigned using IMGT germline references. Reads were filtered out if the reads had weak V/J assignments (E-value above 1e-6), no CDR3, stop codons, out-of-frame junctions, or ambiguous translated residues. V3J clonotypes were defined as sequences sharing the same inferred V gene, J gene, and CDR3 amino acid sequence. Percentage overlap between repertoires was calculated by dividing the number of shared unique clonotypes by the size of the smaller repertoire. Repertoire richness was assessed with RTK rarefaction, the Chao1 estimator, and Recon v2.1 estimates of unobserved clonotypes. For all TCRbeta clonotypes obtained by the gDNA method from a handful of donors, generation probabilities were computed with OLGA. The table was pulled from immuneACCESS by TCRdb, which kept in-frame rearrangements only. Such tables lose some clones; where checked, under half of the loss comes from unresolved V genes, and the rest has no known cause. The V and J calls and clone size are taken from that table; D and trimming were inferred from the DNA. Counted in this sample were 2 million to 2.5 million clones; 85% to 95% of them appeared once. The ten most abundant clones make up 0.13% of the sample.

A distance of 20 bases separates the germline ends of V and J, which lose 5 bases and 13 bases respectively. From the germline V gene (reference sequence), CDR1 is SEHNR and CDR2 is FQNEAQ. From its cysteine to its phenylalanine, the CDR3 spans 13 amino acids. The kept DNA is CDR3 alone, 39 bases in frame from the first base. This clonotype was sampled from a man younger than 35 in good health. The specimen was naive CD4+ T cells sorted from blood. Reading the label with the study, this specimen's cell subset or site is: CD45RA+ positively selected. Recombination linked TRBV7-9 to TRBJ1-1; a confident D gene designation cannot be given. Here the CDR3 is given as CASSPLVSLSNFF. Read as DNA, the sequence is TGTGCCAGCAGCCCGCTGGTGTCCCTGTCTAATTTCTTT. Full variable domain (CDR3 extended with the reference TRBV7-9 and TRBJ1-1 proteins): DTGVSQNPRHKITKRGQNVTFRCDPISEHNRLYWYRQTLGQGPEFLTYFQNEAQLEKSRLLSDRFSAERPKGSFSTLEIQRTEQGDSAMYLCASSPLVSLSNFFGQGTRLTVV.